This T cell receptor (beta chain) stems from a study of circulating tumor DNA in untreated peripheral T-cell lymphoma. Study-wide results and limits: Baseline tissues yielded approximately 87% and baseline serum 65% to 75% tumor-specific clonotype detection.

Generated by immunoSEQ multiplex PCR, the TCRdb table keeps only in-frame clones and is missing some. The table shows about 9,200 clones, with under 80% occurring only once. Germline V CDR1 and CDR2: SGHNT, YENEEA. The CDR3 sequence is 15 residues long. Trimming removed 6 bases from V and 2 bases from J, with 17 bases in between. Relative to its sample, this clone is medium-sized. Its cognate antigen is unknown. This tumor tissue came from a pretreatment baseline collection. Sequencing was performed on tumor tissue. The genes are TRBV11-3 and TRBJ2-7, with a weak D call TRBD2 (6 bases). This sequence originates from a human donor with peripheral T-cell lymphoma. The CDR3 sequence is CASRRAGGSTYEQYF. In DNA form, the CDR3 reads TGTGCCAGCAGGCGAGCCGGAGGGAGTACCTACGAGCAGTACTTC. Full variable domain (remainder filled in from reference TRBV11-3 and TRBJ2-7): EAGVVQSPRYKIIEKKQPVAFWCNPISGHNTLYWYLQNLGQGPELLIRYENEEAVDDSQLPKDRFSAERLKGVDSTLKIQPAELGDSAVYLCASRRAGGSTYEQYFGPGTRLTVT.